The 2 T cell receptor beta chains listed next were all sequenced from one sample in a study of beta chain features in type 1 diabetes. Study findings and constraints: Shortening of TCRB CDR3s, moderate but significant, appeared in all four CD4+ subsets of Type 1 diabetes patients.

What was sequenced were expressed TCRB transcripts, since all of the isolated RNA had been reverse transcribed. The assay was immunoSEQ multiplex PCR, and TCRdb's table has in-frame clones only and misses some. This sample has about 340,000 clones; approximately 9.7% occur once, and the top ten carry around 1%. Their antigens remain unidentified. Input material: central memory CD4+ T cells from blood. Every receptor here comes from a man aged 25 to 40 with type 1 diabetes.

This chain links TRBV14 with TRBJ1-1; D gene ambiguous. The CDR3 spans 15 residues. The germline gives CDR1 SGHDN, CDR2 FVKESK. Trimming removed 6 bases at V and 0 bases at J, with 14 bases between. The CDR3 DNA follows: TGTGCCAGCAGACCCAGGACCGGGCTGAACACTGAAGCTTTCTTT. Translating gives CASRPRTGLNTEAFF.

The chain uses TRBV9 and TRBJ2-7, with TRBD2 matching over 10 bases. Trimming removed 0 bases from V and 4 bases from J; junction bases left unmatched: 4. This CDR3 is built from 15 residues. From germline, CDR1 is SGDLS and CDR2 YYNGEE. The CDR3 DNA follows: TGTGCCAGCAGCGTAGGCACTAGCGGGGCATACGAGCAGTACTTC. This encodes CASSVGTSGAYEQYF.